This T cell receptor (beta chain) is from a study of T-cell reconstitution after alpha-beta-depleted transplantation in children. Germline lookup yields CDR1 MDHEN and CDR2 SYDVKM. This CDR3 spans 16 amino acids. With 5 bases clipped from V and 1 base from J, the junction kept 3 bases outside the gene matches. Unique molecular identifiers featured in how the TCRbeta library was prepared. Each CDR3 protein gets one entry after TCRdb re-called the PCR reads with MiXCR. The sample records some 520,000 distinct CDR3 sequences, approximately 29% being singletons. The TCR comes from a human donor who donated a stem cell graft to a child with aplastic anemia. The chain employs TRBV28 and TRBJ2-2, with 11 bases lining up with TRBD2. Source: PBMCs from the stem cell graft donor, taken from the stem cell graft. Written as DNA, the CDR3 is TGTGCCAGCAGTCTAGGGACTAGCGGGAACACCGGGGAGCTGTTTTTT. Protein product: CASSLGTSGNTGELFF.